What follows are 4 T cell receptor beta chains derived from one specimen sequenced in a study of OX40 agonist ivuxolimab in advanced cancers. TCRdb keeps only in-frame clones here, not all; method: immunoSEQ multiplex PCR. The sample lists some 85,000 clones, around 90% occurring once. Sequenced material: CD4+ or CD8+ T cells sorted from blood, taken in a trial of the OX40 agonist ivuxolimab. These receptors were collected from an adult with an advanced solid tumor such as melanoma, head and neck, liver or kidney cancer.

V gene TRBV6-5 combines with J gene TRBJ2-7, with 10 bases lining up with TRBD2. The CDR3 length is 16 residues. Germline values: CDR1 MNHEY, CDR2 SVGAGI. Germline trimming cut 0 bases from V and 3 bases from J; bases unmatched to any gene: 5. CDR3 in DNA: TGTGCCAGCAGTTACTCGTCGGCTAGCGGGAGCTACGAGCAGTACTTC. Protein product: CASSYSSASGSYEQYF.

The CDR3 sequence: CASGASGLSTDTQYF. The CDR3 DNA reads as TGCGCCAGCGGGGCTAGCGGACTCAGCACAGATACGCAGTATTTT. The V gene is TRBV5-1, the J gene TRBJ2-3, with TRBD2 identical over 7 bases. Germline V gives CDR1 SGHRS, CDR2 YFSETQ. V lost 7 bases to trimming and J lost 0 bases; unmatched junction nucleotides: 8. The CDR3 extends over 15 amino acids. Supplemented by reference TRBV5-1 and TRBJ2-3, the full variable domain reads KAGVTQTPRYLIKTRGQQVTLSCSPISGHRSVSWYQQTPGQGLQFLFEYFSETQRNKGNFPGRFSGRQFSNSRSEMNVSTLELGDSALYLCASGASGLSTDTQYFGPGTRLTVL.

This chain links TRBV6-4 with TRBJ1-1, with TRBD1 matching 7 bases. This CDR3 is built from 15 residues. From germline, CDR1 is MRHNA and CDR2 SNTAGT. The ends lost 4 bases at V and 4 bases at J; junction bases unmatched: 9. CDR3 sequence reads: CASSAQGGSGTEAFF. For the CDR3, the DNA is TGTGCCAGCAGTGCCCAGGGGGGGAGTGGCACTGAAGCTTTCTTT.

The V and J genes are TRBV18 and TRBJ2-2; TRBD2 matches at 7 bases. The CDR3 sequence is 16 residues long. The V gene end was trimmed by 4 bases and the J gene end by 4 bases; junction bases not matched to a gene: 9. CDR1 and CDR2 from the germline V gene are KGHSH and LQKENI. CDR3 nucleotide sequence: TGTGCCAGCTCACGACTGACTAGCTCGGGCACCGGGGAGCTGTTTTTT. It specifies CASSRLTSSGTGELFF.